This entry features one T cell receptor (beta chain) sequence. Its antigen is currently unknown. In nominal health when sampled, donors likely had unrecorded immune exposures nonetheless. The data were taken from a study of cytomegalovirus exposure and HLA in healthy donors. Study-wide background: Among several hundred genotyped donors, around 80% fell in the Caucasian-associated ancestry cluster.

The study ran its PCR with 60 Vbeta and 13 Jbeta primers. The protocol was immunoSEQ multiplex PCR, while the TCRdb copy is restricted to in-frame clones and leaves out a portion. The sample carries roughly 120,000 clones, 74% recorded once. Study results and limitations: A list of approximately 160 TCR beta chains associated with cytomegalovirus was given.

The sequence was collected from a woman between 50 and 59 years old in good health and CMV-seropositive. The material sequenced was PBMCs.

This CDR3 reads CASSNRAGQPQHF. CDR3 sequence (DNA): TGTGCCAGCTCGAACAGGGCCGGGCAGCCCCAGCATTTT. The rearrangement joins TRBV28 to TRBJ1-5, with D possibly TRBD1 on 6 matching bases. CDR3 length: 13 amino acids. CDR1 and CDR2 from the germline V gene are MDHEN and SYDVKM. Trimming removed 8 bases at V and 7 bases at J, with 15 bases between.